What follows describes a single T cell receptor beta chain. Its antigen is undetermined. Profiled with immunoSEQ multiplex PCR; TCRdb holds only in-frame clones, not every one. The top ten clones hold roughly 40% of a sample with 20,000 to 25,000 clones, around 82% of them seen once. This record belongs to a study of T cell responses to AZD1222 COVID-19 vaccine. Regarding the study as a whole: After two AZD1222 doses, spike-specific TCR breadth and depth rose versus day 0.

Sequenced material: peripheral blood, taken on day 0 of AZD1222 vaccination. The clonotype comes from an adult in good health.

The CDR3 loop reads CASSMREHPPDTQYF. CDR3 coding DNA: TGTGCCAGCAGTATGCGGGAGCACCCCCCAGATACGCAGTATTTT. This rearrangement joins TRBV6-2 or TRBV6-3 to TRBJ2-3; 7 bases agree with TRBD2. The length of the CDR3 is 15 residues. CDR1 and CDR2 (germline): MNHEY, SVGEGT. Germline trimming cut 5 bases from V and 4 bases from J; bases unmatched to any gene: 9.